These 7 T cell receptor beta chains were all obtained from the same sample, sequenced in a study of blood T cell repertoires in COVID-19. TCRdb keeps only in-frame clones here, not all; method: immunoSEQ multiplex PCR. The sample lists a few hundred thousand clones; 85% to 90% were seen once. Sequenced: peripheral blood. All receptors come from a woman aged 45-60 years with active or convalescent COVID-19.

The chain recombines TRBV7-3 with TRBJ1-1, with 7 bases fitting TRBD1. CDR3 length: 15 residues. The germline V gene has CDR1 SGHTA and CDR2 FQGTGA. Trimming at V came to 2 bases and at J to 6 bases, leaving 9 bases not matched to a gene. The CDR3 spells CASSLLLGGAAEAFF. CDR3 DNA: TGTGCCAGCAGCTTATTATTAGGGGGCGCGGCTGAAGCTTTCTTT.

Notes on this clone: This sample includes further DNA sequences coding for the same CDR3. The V call is TRBV5-6, the J call TRBJ2-1; 12 bases are shared with TRBD2. The CDR3 has 15 residues. V lost 3 bases, J lost 4 bases, and 2 bases stayed unmatched. Germline V gene sequence: CDR1 SGHDT, CDR2 YYEEEE. CDR3 DNA sequence: TGTGCCAGCAGCTCCGGGACTAGCGGGTACAATGAGCAGTTCTTC. It encodes CASSSGTSGYNEQFF.

V usage is TRBV7-8 and J usage is TRBJ2-5; a possible D gene is TRBD2 (5 bases). CDR3 length: 14 residues. Germline CDR1 reads SGHVS; CDR2 reads FQNEAQ. Trimming took 5 bases from V and 2 from J, leaving 12 bases between them. As DNA, the CDR3 is TGTGCCAGCAGCCCCTGGACGGGACAAGAGACCCAGTACTTC. Translated, it gives CASSPWTGQETQYF.

DNA for the CDR3: TGTGCCAGCAGTCTCGACAGGGCAGAGCAGTTCTTC. It codes for CASSLDRAEQFF. The chain links TRBV7-3 to TRBJ2-1; TRBD1 matches 7 bases. The length of the CDR3 is 12 residues. Trimming took 6 bases from V and 10 from J; bases not matched to a gene: 6. The germline gives CDR1 SGHTA, CDR2 FQGTGA.

In the case of this clone: This same CDR3 is encoded by further DNA sequences in the sample. The chain couples TRBV7-3 to TRBJ2-1; D gene unclear. The length of the CDR3 is 13 residues. V was clipped by 5 bases and J by 4 bases, with 9 bases between them. CDR1 is SGHTA and CDR2 is FQGTGA in the germline V gene. CDR3 in amino acids: CASSPGSYNEQFF. CDR3 nucleotides: TGTGCCAGCAGCCCTGGCTCATACAATGAGCAGTTCTTC.

J is TRBJ2-1 and V is TRBV27; possible D gene TRBD1, 6 bases. Trimming pared 2 bases from V and 9 bases from J, leaving 8 bases between. The CDR3 length is 12 residues. Germline CDR1 reads MNHEY; CDR2 reads SMNVEV (reference sequence). CDR3 residues: CASSLLGGEQFF. CDR3 sequence (DNA): TGTGCCAGCAGTTTACTAGGGGGTGAGCAGTTCTTC.

V and J are TRBV7-8 and TRBJ2-1; 11 bases fit TRBD2. Looked up from germline, CDR1 is SGHVS and CDR2 is FQNEAQ. With 1 base clipped from V and 8 bases from J, the junction kept 4 bases outside the gene matches. This CDR3 is 15 amino acids long. CDR3 nucleotide sequence: TGTGCCAGCAGCTTAGAACTAGCGGGAGTGTATGAGCAGTTCTTC. Its protein product is CASSLELAGVYEQFF.